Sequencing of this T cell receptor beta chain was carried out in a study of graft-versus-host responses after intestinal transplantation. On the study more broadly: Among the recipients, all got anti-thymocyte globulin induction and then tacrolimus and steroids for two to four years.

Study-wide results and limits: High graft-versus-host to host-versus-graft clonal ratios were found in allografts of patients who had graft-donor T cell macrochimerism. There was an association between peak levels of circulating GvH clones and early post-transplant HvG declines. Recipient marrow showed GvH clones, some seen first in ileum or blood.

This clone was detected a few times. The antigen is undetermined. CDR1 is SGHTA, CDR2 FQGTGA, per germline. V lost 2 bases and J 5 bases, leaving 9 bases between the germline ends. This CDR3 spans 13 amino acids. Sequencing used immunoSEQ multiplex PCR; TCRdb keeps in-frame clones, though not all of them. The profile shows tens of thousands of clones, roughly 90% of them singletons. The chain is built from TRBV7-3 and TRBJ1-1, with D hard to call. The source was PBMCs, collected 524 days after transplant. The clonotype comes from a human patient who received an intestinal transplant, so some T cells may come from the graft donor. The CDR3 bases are TGTGCCAGCAGCTTAGCCAGCTGGACTGAAGCTTTCTTT. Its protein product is CASSLASWTEAFF.